Listed below are T cell receptor beta chains from one sample, sequenced in a study of OX40 agonist ivuxolimab in advanced cancers. TCRdb's copy holds only in-frame clones and misses some; the assay was immunoSEQ multiplex PCR. The table lists 50,000 or so clones, roughly 84% of them singletons. The input for sequencing was CD4+ or CD8+ T cells sorted from blood, taken in a trial of the OX40 agonist ivuxolimab. All receptors derive from an adult with an advanced solid tumor such as melanoma, head and neck, liver or kidney cancer. CDR3s include the opening cysteine and the closing phenylalanine or tryptophan. Fields, in order: CDR3 protein, CDR3 DNA, D gene, V gene, J gene, clone size. The D gene is left open where the match is weak. Size is stated for part of the rows, as once, few or many counts, or as a class when the clone is expanded.

CASSSGQEGGKQYF	TGTGCCAGCAGTTCGGGCCAGGAGGGGGGCAAGCAGTACTTC	NA	TRBV6-5	TRBJ2-7	NA
CASSLEQRNTIYF	TGTGCCAGCAGCTTAGAACAGCGAAACACCATATATTTT	NA	TRBV7-8	TRBJ1-3	NA
CASSLSISGRPDTQYF	TGTGCCAGCAGCTTAAGTATAAGCGGGAGACCAGATACGCAGTATTTT	TRBD2	TRBV7-2	TRBJ2-3	NA
CASSLNNGLEGTDTQYF	TGCGCCAGCAGCTTGAATAATGGTTTGGAAGGCACAGATACGCAGTATTTT	NA	TRBV5-1	TRBJ2-3	NA
CASSIGLAGAEEQYF	TGTGCCAGCAGCATCGGACTAGCGGGAGCCGAAGAGCAGTACTTC	TRBD2	TRBV5-8	TRBJ2-7	NA
CASIQKGRGPPSLHF	TGTGCCAGCATCCAAAAGGGGAGGGGACCTCCTTCCCTCCACTTT	NA	TRBV28	TRBJ1-6	NA
CASSQVPSTSREYNEQFF	TGTGCCAGCAGCCAAGTCCCCTCGACCTCCAGGGAGTACAATGAGCAGTTCTTC	NA	TRBV4-2	TRBJ2-1	NA
CASSVDRESGNTIYF	TGTGCCAGCAGTGTCGACAGGGAAAGCGGAAACACCATATATTTT	TRBD1	TRBV27	TRBJ1-3	NA
CASSSYGEQFF	TGTGCCAGCAGCTCGTACGGTGAGCAGTTCTTC	NA	TRBV7-2	TRBJ2-1	NA
CASSLRHSGANVLTF	TGTGCCAGCAGCTTAAGGCACTCTGGGGCCAACGTCCTGACTTTC	NA	TRBV7-3	TRBJ2-6	NA
CASSFPSVRDETQYF	TGTGCCAGCAGCTTCCCCTCCGTGAGGGATGAGACCCAGTACTTC	NA	TRBV7-9	TRBJ2-5	few
CASSLFSGANVLTF	TGTGCCAGCAGTCTTTTCTCTGGGGCCAACGTCCTGACTTTC	NA	TRBV28	TRBJ2-6	once
CASSTPTADYGYTF	TGTGCCAGCAGCACTCCAACAGCGGACTATGGCTACACCTTC	NA	TRBV28	TRBJ1-2	NA
CASSLETNTEAFF	TGTGCCAGTAGCTTAGAAACGAACACTGAAGCTTTCTTT	NA	TRBV11-2	TRBJ1-1	NA
CASSLEREETQYF	TGTGCCAGCAGCCTAGAGCGGGAAGAGACCCAGTACTTC	NA	TRBV11-2	TRBJ2-5	NA
CASSAGARYQPQHF	TGTGCCAGCTCGGCGGGGGCCCGGTATCAGCCCCAGCATTTT	NA	TRBV18	TRBJ1-5	NA
CASSFGTRVYNEQFF	TGTGCCAGCAGCTTTGGGACCCGGGTCTACAATGAGCAGTTCTTC	NA	TRBV5-6	TRBJ2-1	NA
CASSLTGTTYEQYF	TGTGCCAGCAGTTTAACAGGGACGACCTACGAGCAGTACTTC	NA	TRBV27	TRBJ2-7	once
CARSTPDERVFEQYF	TGTGCCAGAAGTACTCCAGACGAGAGAGTTTTCGAGCAGTACTTC	NA	TRBV5-3	TRBJ2-7	NA
CASRATSGRLEQFF	TGCGCCAGCAGGGCGACTAGCGGGAGACTTGAGCAGTTCTTC	TRBD2	TRBV5-1	TRBJ2-1	NA
CASSLFRTDTQYF	TGTGCCAGCAGCTTATTCCGCACAGATACGCAGTATTTT	NA	TRBV16	TRBJ2-3	once
CASSKTLGDHTDTQYF	TGTGCCAGCAGTAAAACTTTGGGGGACCACACAGATACGCAGTATTTT	NA	TRBV2	TRBJ2-3	NA
CASSPGGLAMETQYF	TGTGCCAGCAGCCCAGGGGGACTAGCTATGGAGACCCAGTACTTC	TRBD2	TRBV9	TRBJ2-5	NA
CASSLGLSRSLHQPQHF	TGTGCCAGCAGTTTAGGGCTATCTCGGAGTTTACATCAGCCCCAGCATTTT	NA	TRBV27	TRBJ1-5	NA
CASGLTYNEQFF	TGTGCTAGTGGTCTCACCTACAATGAGCAGTTCTTC	NA	TRBV12-5	TRBJ2-1	NA
CASSQDKGTNIQYF	TGCGCCAGCAGCCAAGACAAGGGGACGAACATTCAGTACTTC	NA	TRBV4-1	TRBJ2-4	NA
CASSGGSGANVLTF	TGCGCCAGCTCAGGGGGCTCTGGGGCCAACGTCCTGACTTTC	TRBD1	TRBV5-1	TRBJ2-6	once
CASSLAGSQGETQYF	TGCGCCAGCAGCTTGGCCGGCAGCCAGGGAGAGACCCAGTACTTC	NA	TRBV5-1	TRBJ2-5	NA
CASENRRGRSSTDTQYF	TGTGCCAGCGAGAATCGGCGGGGGCGTTCTAGCACAGATACGCAGTATTTT	NA	TRBV4-2	TRBJ2-3	NA
CASSLWGNSYNEQFF	TGTGCCAGCAGTTTATGGGGGAATTCCTACAATGAGCAGTTCTTC	NA	TRBV27	TRBJ2-1	NA
CASSQWTGYTDTQYF	TGTGCCAGCAGTCAATGGACAGGGTACACAGATACGCAGTATTTT	TRBD1	TRBV5-6	TRBJ2-3	once
CASSNFGPYSNQPQHF	TGTGCCAGTAGTAACTTCGGGCCCTATAGCAATCAGCCCCAGCATTTT	NA	TRBV19	TRBJ1-5	NA
CASSDYQETQYF	TGCGCCAGCAGTGACTACCAAGAGACCCAGTACTTC	NA	TRBV5-1	TRBJ2-5	NA
CASSLGTVTGELFF	TGCGCCAGCTCTCTGGGTACGGTAACCGGGGAGCTGTTTTTT	NA	TRBV5-1	TRBJ2-2	NA
CASSFNRGKSTGELFF	TGTGCCAGCAGCTTCAACAGGGGGAAGAGCACCGGGGAGCTGTTTTTT	TRBD1	TRBV7-9	TRBJ2-2	NA
CASSPPVGANVLTF	TGTGCCAGCTCACCACCAGTCGGGGCCAACGTCCTGACTTTC	NA	TRBV18	TRBJ2-6	NA
CASSDAPRRGETQYF	TGTGCCAGCAGTGACGCCCCCCGGAGGGGAGAGACCCAGTACTTC	NA	TRBV2	TRBJ2-5	NA
CASSYGDQETQYF	TGTGCCAGCAGTTACGGGGACCAAGAGACCCAGTACTTC	NA	TRBV6-6	TRBJ2-5	NA
CASSSGRPDGYTF	TGTGCCAGCAGCTCCGGACGCCCGGATGGCTACACCTTC	NA	TRBV5-6	TRBJ1-2	once
CASSLRGSGRYEQFF	TGCGCCAGCAGTCTCCGGGGTAGCGGGAGGTATGAGCAGTTCTTC	TRBD2	TRBV4-1	TRBJ2-1	NA
CASRGTSYNEQFF	TGTGCCAGCAGAGGGACCTCCTACAATGAGCAGTTCTTC	NA	TRBV6-5	TRBJ2-1	NA
CASSGTGDSGGYTF	TGTGCCAGCAGTGGGACGGGAGATTCTGGTGGCTACACCTTC	NA	TRBV27	TRBJ1-2	NA